The 16 T cell receptor beta chains below come from one sample, sequenced in a study of Ad26.COV2.S vaccination and SARS-CoV-2 variants. Produced via immunoSEQ multiplex PCR; TCRdb's table is partial and in-frame only. Altogether around 94,000 clones are present, 80% being singletons, with the ten largest covering roughly 17%. The sample consisted of peripheral blood, taken after recovery from COVID-19. All receptors come from a human donor who had recovered from COVID-19.

The rearrangement uses TRBV5-4 and TRBJ1-4; 11 bases line up with TRBD1. CDR1 SGHNT and CDR2 YYREEE come from the germline V gene (reference sequence). CDR3 length equals 15 residues. V lost 4 bases, J lost 7 bases, and 6 bases stayed unmatched. CDR3 protein: CASSPTGTGGEKLFF. CDR3 coding DNA: TGTGCCAGCAGCCCAACCGGGACAGGGGGTGAAAAACTGTTTTTT.

The gene calls are TRBV9 and TRBJ2-3, with a weak D call TRBD1 (5 bases). V lost 2 bases to trimming and J lost 2 bases, with 12 bases between them. In germline, CDR1 is SGDLS, CDR2 YYNGEE. The CDR3 loop spans 15 amino acids. The CDR3 DNA is TGTGCCAGCAGCGTCCCCCTAGGGGACACAGATACGCAGTATTTT. It yields the protein CASSVPLGDTDTQYF.

The rearrangement links TRBV14 to TRBJ2-1; 10 nucleotides align to TRBD1. CDR1 and CDR2 from the germline V gene are SGHDN and FVKESK. CDR3 length: 16 amino acids. J gave up 7 bases and V 1 base, and 7 bases lay outside the gene matches. The CDR3 DNA sequence: TGTGCCAGCAGCCAAGCGGGGACAGGGGTTTTGAATGAGCAGTTCTTC. Protein product: CASSQAGTGVLNEQFF.

Of note for this clone: It is unclear where the CDR3 begins or ends on the DNA, so no DNA is shown, and the CDR3 is as TCRdb lists it. The gene calls are TRBV6-6 and TRBJ1-1. In germline, CDR1 is MNHNY, CDR2 SVGAGI (reference sequence). The CDR3 is made up of 12 amino acids, end residues included. CDR3 protein: CASSSSDTEAFF.

The rearrangement links TRBV21-1 to TRBJ1-3. TRBV21-1 is a known pseudogene. The CDR3 has 13 residues. In DNA, the CDR3 is TGTGCCAGAGGGGGGCAGGGCCGAAACACCATATATTTT. This sequence encodes CARGGQGRNTIYF.

The rearrangement uses TRBV9 and TRBJ2-3; D is unclear. Per the germline V gene, CDR1 is SGDLS and CDR2 is YYNGEE. V gave up 0 bases and J gave up 0 bases, with 5 bases separating them. The CDR3 contains 14 residues. The CDR3 here is CASSVEASTDTQYF. CDR3 nucleotides: TGTGCCAGCAGCGTAGAGGCAAGCACAGATACGCAGTATTTT.

This chain's CDR3 is CASSQMSWASYEQYF. The CDR3 region has the DNA TGTGCCAGCAGTCAAATGTCATGGGCCTCCTACGAGCAGTACTTC. J is TRBJ2-7 and V is TRBV6-6; D is ambiguous. Trimming removed 5 bases at V and 0 bases at J, with 14 bases between. This CDR3 is 15 amino acids long. The germline V gene encodes CDR1 MNHNY and CDR2 SVGAGI (reference sequence).

The chain combines TRBV6-5 with TRBJ1-2; D is perhaps TRBD1 (5 bases). Germline V gene sequence: CDR1 MNHEY, CDR2 SVGAGI. Trimming pared 6 bases from V and 8 bases from J, leaving 16 bases between. CDR3 length: 13 residues. CDR3 sequence: CASRATGRVGYTF. In DNA form, the CDR3 reads TGTGCCAGCAGAGCCACGGGCAGGGTGGGCTACACCTTC.

The chain joins TRBV7-9 to TRBJ2-3; D is possibly TRBD1 or TRBD2 (6 bases each). Trimming shortened V by 4 bases and J by 8 bases, and 16 bases separated the two germline ends. The CDR3 spans 14 residues. Germline values: CDR1 SEHNR, CDR2 FQNEAQ (reference sequence). CDR3 DNA sequence: TGTGCCAGCAGCTCGACCGGGGGCCGGGGTACGCAGTATTTT. This translates into CASSSTGGRGTQYF. The complete variable domain, with remaining parts taken from reference TRBV7-9 and TRBJ2-3, reads DTGVSQNPRHKITKRGQNVTFRCDPISEHNRLYWYRQTLGQGPEFLTYFQNEAQLEKSRLLSDRFSAERPKGSFSTLEIQRTEQGDSAMYLCASSSTGGRGTQYFGPGTRLTVL.

This chain connects TRBV7-3 to TRBJ1-6; 11 nucleotides line up with TRBD1. CDR3 size: 15 residues. V lost 3 bases, J lost 7 bases, and 2 bases stayed unmatched. The germline gives CDR1 SGHTA, CDR2 FQGTGA. CDR3 amino acids: CASSLDRGPNSPLHF. CDR3 nucleotides: TGTGCCAGCAGCTTGGACAGGGGGCCAAATTCACCCCTCCACTTT.

This chain links TRBV5-5 with TRBJ1-2; 7 bases agree with TRBD1. V lost 4 bases and J lost 5; bases outside the gene matches: 5. CDR1 and CDR2 (germline): SGHKS, YYEKEE (reference sequence). The CDR3 is 13 residues long. The CDR3 bases are TGTGCCAGCAGCGCGACAGGGAATTATGGCTACACCTTC. Translating gives CASSATGNYGYTF.

This clone was observed a few times. The chain couples TRBV19 to TRBJ1-1; D is possibly TRBD1 (6 bases). Germline V gene data show CDR1 as LNHDA and CDR2 as SQIVND (reference sequence). This CDR3 spans 13 amino acids. Deletions cut 3 bases from V and 5 bases from J, with 10 bases between. The CDR3 nucleotides are TGTGCCAGTAGTATGGGAAGGGGGACTGAAGCTTTCTTT. The encoded protein is CASSMGRGTEAFF.

This chain uses TRBV6-1 with TRBJ2-1; TRBD1 might be the D (5 bases). CDR3 length: 15 residues. Germline V CDR1 and CDR2: MNHNS, SASEGT. V lost 1 base and J 5 bases, leaving 12 bases between the germline ends. The CDR3 protein is CASSEGQSIDNEQFF. CDR3 DNA sequence: TGTGCCAGCAGTGAAGGACAGTCAATAGACAATGAGCAGTTCTTC.

The chain couples TRBV5-1 to TRBJ2-5; D unresolved. The V end lost 0 bases, the J end lost 2 bases, and 8 bases lay between the germline ends. The CDR3 runs 14 residues. CDR1 is SGHRS and CDR2 is YFSETQ in the germline V gene. The CDR3 spells CASSLGTEQETQYF. The CDR3 DNA sequence: TGCGCCAGCAGCTTGGGAACAGAGCAAGAGACCCAGTACTTC.

V is TRBV19 and J is TRBJ1-5, with 7 bases fitting TRBD1. Trimming at V came to 5 bases and at J to 5 bases, leaving 6 bases not matched to a gene. CDR1 is LNHDA, CDR2 SQIVND, per germline (reference sequence). The CDR3 has 14 amino acids. The chain's CDR3 is CASSADRPYQPQHF. CDR3 DNA: TGTGCCAGTAGTGCGGACAGGCCCTATCAGCCCCAGCATTTT.

The chain links TRBV3-1 (or the pseudogene TRBV3-2) to TRBJ2-3, with D unresolved. Per the germline V gene, CDR1 is LGHDT and CDR2 is YNNKEL (reference sequence). Trimming took off 5 bases at V and 0 bases at J, with 18 bases between the two ends. The CDR3 runs 17 residues. The DNA for the CDR3 is TGTGCCAGCAGCTCCTCACGGTATGACCGTAGCACAGATACGCAGTATTTT. Translation: CASSSSRYDRSTDTQYF.